This entry describes one T cell receptor (beta chain). This clonotype was recorded many times. Its antigen specificity is not known. Within one base of it there is no much larger clone, and no base qualities were kept. The donors were roughly 40 Caucasian individuals from Russia, aged roughly 6 to 90 years, who were systemically healthy. Each donor gave ten milliliters of peripheral blood, drawn into EDTA-treated Vacutainer tubes. PBMCs were isolated by Ficoll-Paque density-gradient centrifugation, with at least 6 million obtained per sample. Trizol reagent was used to extract total RNA from PBMCs, with at least 6 micrograms per sample. Naive CD45RAhigh/CD27high T cell percentages were measured by flow cytometry on a PBMC aliquot from every donor. The CDR3 runs 16 amino acids, cysteine and phenylalanine included. Only the CDR3 portion is preserved as DNA: 48 bases, with reading frame beginning at the first base. Relative to germline, V is 0 bases shorter and J is 3 bases shorter, with 12 bases between their ends. The germline V gene (reference sequence) yields LNHNV for CDR1 and YYDKDF for CDR2.

The library was produced with 5' RACE. The sequencing machine was an Illumina HiSeq 2500. The second PCR ran for about 7 to 11 cycles and used a J-beta primer mix along with a sample-barcoded 5' primer. Each TCR beta cDNA molecule received a unique molecular identifier from a template-switch 5' adaptor carrying 12 random nucleotides. At least 2.5 million CDR3-containing paired-end reads were obtained from each sample. First-strand cDNA synthesis was performed from all RNA using the Mint cDNA synthesis kit, with priming by a TRBC-specific oligonucleotide. Following uracil-DNA glycosylase treatment, a first 18-cycle PCR with universal primers M1SS and BC2_uni_R was performed on all cDNA. The study's own analysis went as follows. For normalization, 1 million high-quality reads were randomly selected from each sample, with every read carrying a distinct molecular identifier. Instead of being binned into consensus sequences, reads with shared molecular identifiers were discarded. MiTCR, set to a Q25 quality threshold and the strictest error-elimination algorithm, was used for CDR3 identification, clonotype clustering and error correction. A nonparametric unseen species model with Euler transformation was used to estimate a lower bound on total TCR beta diversity. The raw public reads went through TCRdb reprocessing: fastp at Q25, MiXCR clone calling, in-frame beta chains kept. Each CDR3 protein gets just one entry, which takes the most common genes and DNA from the rows behind it. These V and J calls rely on TCRdb rather than the paper's analysis. This sample has hundreds of thousands of distinct CDR3 sequences in its table, and approximately 30% of those were observed once. The top ten constitute around 16% of the sample.

The data were taken from a study of blood T cells in healthy people across ages (dated by TCRdb to between 2014 and 2017). About the investigation overall: In model experiments, template switching captured roughly one uniquely barcoded TCR beta cDNA molecule for every two T cells. Using the same blood draw, the study looked at two additional independent replicas of 1 million unique cDNA reads for two donors, one aged 18 to 29 and the other aged 80 or older. Donors were grouped into four age groups: young (average approximately 16 years), middle-aged (around 39), aged (about 59) and long-lived (approximately 75). The study measured age-related changes in TCR beta repertoire diversity using deep sequencing normalized with unique cDNA molecular identifiers. Donors of different ages were randomly distributed across sequencing lanes to avoid experimental bias.

Overall results and qualifications from the work: Because profiling used bulk unsorted PBMCs, naive and antigen-experienced compartments could not be compared conclusively. Estimates of total diversity based on one million sequenced T cells were regarded as lower bounds and as underestimates. Observed TCR beta diversity per million T cells fell roughly linearly with age, and a significant reduction was already apparent by age roughly 40. The percentage of naive T cells measured by flow cytometry correlated strongly with observed TCR beta diversity. Compared with the aged group, the long-lived group had more naive CD4+ T cells, fewer expanded clones and increased TCR diversity, suggesting age selection. Donor CMV infection status was unknown, potentially confounding age-related changes in expanded clonotypes.

The sequence is built from TRBV15 and TRBJ2-1; no D gene can be assigned with confidence. The sample taken for sequencing was blood. The clonotype originates from a woman aged 80 or over in good health. Read as DNA, the sequence is TGTGCCACCAGCAGAGATCTGGGATTGGGCTACAATGAGCAGTTCTTC. Its protein reads: CATSRDLGLGYNEQFF. This CDR3, with the reference TRBV15 and TRBJ2-1 proteins standing in past its ends, gives the full variable domain DAMVIQNPRYQVTQFGKPVTLSCSQTLNHNVMYWYQQKSSQAPKLLFHYYDKDFNNEADTPDNFQSRRPNTSFCFLDIRSPGLGDTAMYLCATSRDLGLGYNEQFFGPGTRLTVL.